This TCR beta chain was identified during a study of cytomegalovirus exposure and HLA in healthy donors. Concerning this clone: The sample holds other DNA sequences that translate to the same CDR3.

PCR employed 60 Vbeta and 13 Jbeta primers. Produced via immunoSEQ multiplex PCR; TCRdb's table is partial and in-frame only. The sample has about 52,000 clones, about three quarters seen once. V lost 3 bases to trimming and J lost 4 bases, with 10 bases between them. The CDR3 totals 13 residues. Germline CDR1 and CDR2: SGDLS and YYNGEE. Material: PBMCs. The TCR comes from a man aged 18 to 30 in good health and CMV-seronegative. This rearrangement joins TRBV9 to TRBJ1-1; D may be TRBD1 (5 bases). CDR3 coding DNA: TGTGCCAGCAGCGGTACAGGTATCACTGAAGCTTTCTTT. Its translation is CASSGTGITEAFF.